The clone carrying this T cell receptor beta chain was detected a few times. Its antigen remains unknown. cDNA molecules, individually, were tagged with unique molecular identifiers. One entry per CDR3 protein, called by TCRdb with MiXCR from the 5' RACE reads. Altogether 80,000 to 95,000 distinct CDR3 sequences are present, over 9% being singletons, with the ten largest covering less than 8.5%. Germline V gene data show CDR1 as SGHTA and CDR2 as FQGTGA. Trimming pared 1 base from V and 7 bases from J, leaving 11 bases between. This CDR3 comprises 14 residues. These data originate in a study of early T cells in non-severe SARS-CoV-2 infection. Study context: Sequencing of bulk RNA from unsorted whole blood was done, without chain pairing. Study-level findings and limits: VDJdb-based annotation leaned toward anti-spike CD8 responses and missed private and CD4 specificities.

Sequenced sample: whole blood. The receptor was isolated from an adult who was a healthcare worker with PCR-confirmed SARS-CoV-2 infection or an uninfected control (not recorded which). This chain joins TRBV7-3 and TRBJ2-1; either TRBD1 or TRBD2 may fit D (5 bases each). CDR3 in amino acids: CASSLRRTQNEQFF. CDR3 coding DNA: TGTGCCAGCAGCTTAAGGAGGACACAAAATGAGCAGTTCTTC.